This T cell receptor (beta chain) was sequenced for a study of T cell responses to AZD1222 COVID-19 vaccine (dated by TCRdb to the early 2020s). Broadly, across the study: AZD1222 recipients given second doses at about 4 weeks or at about 12 weeks were pooled, since spike-specific TCR depth and breadth were not found to differ between the two schedules. A total of approximately 240 trial participants underwent TCR sequencing, of whom around 200 received two doses of AZD1222 and around 25 received two doses of the MenACWY control vaccine. Trial participants were enrolled by age into 18-55, 56-69 and 70-plus year subgroups, with roughly 150, 30 and 60 TCR-sequenced participants respectively. Paper-wide results and their limitations: Spike-specific TCR breadth and depth rose significantly after two AZD1222 doses compared with day 0 and with MenACWY recipients. Participants were mostly white British and included more females than males, and it was suggested by the authors that clonal diversity may have been underestimated. The 56-69-year group was small, and its depth increase did not reach significance, likely because of low power. No day 14 peak-response samples were available, so repertoires were characterized only after the peak T cell response. Reportedly, almost half of the unique spike-specific TCRs recognized epitopes lying outside the regions that are mutated in the B.1.351 and B.1.1.7 variants. Conclusions about previously exposed vaccinees are limited, since just five to seven AZD1222 recipients were seropositive for SARS-CoV-2 at baseline. The vaccine-associated CD4 TCRs covered the entire spike protein, and the dominant responses fell in regions 160-218 and 743-854.

The V and J ends are trimmed by 1 base and 5 bases, leaving 23 bases between them. There are 18 amino acids in the CDR3, from cysteine to phenylalanine inclusive. Solely the CDR3 DNA is kept, with 54 bases framed from the first base. Taken from the germline V gene, the CDR1 and CDR2 loops are KGHSH and LQKENI. In the paper's terms, the time point label means: baseline before first vaccination. Vaccinee samples came from UK trials COV001 and COV002, including a single-blind randomized controlled phase 2/3 trial of AZD1222 (ChAdOx1 nCoV-19) in healthy adults. For TCRbeta chain sequencing, PBMC samples were collected from trial participants at day 0 and at day 28 after the second dose. The CDR3 regions of human TCRbeta chains were analyzed by immunosequencing. Per the authors' processing: Repertoire TCRs were checked for matches against a reference library of SARS-CoV-2-specific TCRs that had been generated using the MIRA antigen-specificity platform. Breadth was defined as the fraction of unique TCRs that were SARS-CoV-2-associated, and depth was defined as the fraction of total T cells that were SARS-CoV-2-associated. Using the MIRA data, each spike-specific TCR was mapped to the spike region that the TCR reacts to and placed in a CD4 or CD8 class. Log10-transformed breadth and depth values were compared by one-way ANOVA with Sidak's multiple comparisons tests. The table comes from immuneACCESS by way of TCRdb, which keeps in-frame sequences with V and J called. Part of the clones is missing from these tables; in studies checked, under half for an unresolved V gene and the rest for unknown reasons. D and trimming were read from the DNA, whereas the V and J calls and clone size are those reported in that table. The sample has approximately 140,000 clones on record, roughly 90% of them singletons. Under 1.5% of the sample goes to the ten largest clones.

On this clone: The antigen this receptor binds is unknown. Base qualities are not at hand, and no much larger clone is one base apart.

Sequencing was performed on peripheral blood, taken on day 0 of AZD1222 vaccination. This TCR derives from an adult in good health. The chain employs TRBV18 and TRBJ1-1; matching of 6 bases hints at TRBD1 as the D gene. The CDR3 protein: CASSPQQGLDQGGTEAFF. The DNA is TGTGCCAGCTCACCACAACAGGGCCTCGACCAAGGGGGGACTGAAGCTTTCTTT. The entire variable domain, with the stretches around the CDR3 drawn from the reference TRBV18 and TRBJ1-1 proteins, is NAGVMQNPRHLVRRRGQEARLRCSPMKGHSHVYWYRQLPEEGLKFMVYLQKENIIDESGMPKERFSAEFPKEGPSILRIQQVVRGDSAAYFCASSPQQGLDQGGTEAFFGQGTRLTVV.